These 25 T cell receptor beta chains share one sample of origin, sequenced in a study of graft-versus-host responses after intestinal transplantation. Using immunoSEQ multiplex PCR, the repertoire was profiled, and TCRdb retains in-frame clones only, with some absent. The sample lists some 69,000 clones, approximately 92% occurring once. The sample here was bone marrow, taken roughly 780 days after intestinal transplantation. Every receptor here comes from a human patient who received an intestinal transplant, so some T cells may come from the graft donor.

V usage is TRBV7-3 and J usage is TRBJ2-2; the match to TRBD1 covers 12 bases. The CDR3 extends over 19 amino acids. V shed 5 bases and J 2 bases; nucleotides not matched to a gene: 12. CDR1 and CDR2 (germline): SGHTA, FQGTGA. The CDR3 DNA follows: TGTGCCAGCAGCCCCTTCCGGGACAGGGGGCGAGGAAACACCGGGGAGCTGTTTTTT. This translates into CASSPFRDRGRGNTGELFF.

This chain links TRBV30 with TRBJ2-7; 9 nucleotides line up with TRBD1. The CDR3 has 15 amino acids. Germline loops: CDR1 GTSNPN, CDR2 SVGIG (reference sequence). Trimming took 4 bases from V and 3 from J; bases not matched to a gene: 10. The CDR3 bases are TGTGCCTGGATTGACCCGGGACAGGGACTCTACGAGCAGTACTTC. It encodes CAWIDPGQGLYEQYF.

The chain carries TRBV5-5 and TRBJ2-7; D may be TRBD1 or TRBD2 (5 bases each). The CDR3 contains 16 residues. The germline V gene has CDR1 SGHKS and CDR2 YYEKEE (reference sequence). V lost 1 base to trimming and J lost 4 bases, with 18 bases between them. The CDR3 region is CASSLSELRDAYEQYF. The CDR3 region has the DNA TGTGCCAGCAGCTTGTCGGAACTCCGGGACGCGTACGAGCAGTACTTC.

This chain uses TRBV7-2 with TRBJ2-3; TRBD2 aligns across 7 bases. CDR1 is SGHTA, CDR2 FQGNSA, per germline. V lost 4 bases, J lost 3 bases, and 10 bases stayed unmatched. The CDR3 is 16 residues long. CDR3 nucleotide sequence: TGTGCCAGCAGCTACAATCCGGGACTAAAGACAGATACGCAGTATTTT. As protein: CASSYNPGLKTDTQYF.

The chain carries TRBV5-4 and TRBJ1-2; D is unclear. The CDR3 covers 14 residues. V was cut by 0 bases and J by 4 bases, with 10 bases left in between. The germline gives CDR1 SGHNT, CDR2 YYREEE (reference sequence). In DNA, the CDR3 is TGTGCCAGCAGCTTGGAGACAAGCTTCTATGGCTACACCTTC. Its translation is CASSLETSFYGYTF.

This clone is medium-sized (0.01 to 0.1%) within its sample. The rearrangement links TRBV6-6 to TRBJ1-2; D is uncertain. V lost 2 bases to trimming and J lost 1 base, with 5 bases between them. Germline loops: CDR1 MNHNY, CDR2 SVGAGI (reference sequence). The length of the CDR3 is 13 residues. This CDR3 is CASSYRDNYGYTF. The CDR3 nucleotides are TGTGCCAGCAGTTACCGGGATAACTATGGCTACACCTTC.

This rearrangement joins TRBV19 to TRBJ2-1, with D possibly TRBD2 on 6 matching bases. This CDR3 has 14 amino acids. Looked up from germline, CDR1 is LNHDA and CDR2 is SQIVND (reference sequence). With 4 bases removed from V and 2 bases from J, the gap between germline ends came to 9 bases. The CDR3 protein is CASSSGGTYNEQFF. CDR3 nucleotides: TGTGCCAGTAGTAGTGGCGGGACCTACAATGAGCAGTTCTTC.

This clone has a single count. This sequence joins TRBV7-3 and TRBJ2-1; either TRBD1 or TRBD2 may fit D (5 bases each). The CDR3 totals 13 residues. Germline loops: CDR1 SGHTA, CDR2 FQGTGA. Trimming shortened V by 6 bases and J by 7 bases, and 13 bases separated the two germline ends. The DNA for the CDR3 is TGTGCCAGCAGTTTTTATGAGGGGAATGAGCAGTTCTTC. Protein: CASSFYEGNEQFF.

This clone showed up just once. The chain has TRBV5-6 and TRBJ2-5; D may correspond to TRBD1 or TRBD2 (5 bases each). CDR3 size: 13 residues. V lost 0 bases and J lost 7, with 10 bases in between. Germline assignment: CDR1 SGHDT and CDR2 YYEEEE. CDR3 DNA sequence: TGTGCCAGCAGCTTGGAAGGGGACGGGACCCAGTACTTC. As protein: CASSLEGDGTQYF.

The gene calls are TRBV7-3 and TRBJ2-3; unclear D gene. The CDR3 spans 12 residues. The germline V gene has CDR1 SGHTA and CDR2 FQGTGA. V was trimmed by 6 bases and J by 2 bases, leaving 6 bases between them. The CDR3 nucleotides read TGTGCCAGCAGTATAGACACAGATACGCAGTATTTT. It codes for CASSIDTDTQYF.

The chain uses TRBV5-1 and TRBJ2-6; 8 bases align to TRBD1. CDR3 length: 18 amino acids. The junction had 5 bases not matched to a gene; V was cut back by 0 bases and J by 0 bases. Germline assignment: CDR1 SGHRS and CDR2 YFSETQ. CDR3 protein: CASSLGQGSPSGANVLTF. In nucleotides, the CDR3 is TGCGCCAGCAGCTTGGGACAGGGGAGTCCCTCTGGGGCCAACGTCCTGACTTTC. Full variable domain (outside the CDR3, taken from reference TRBV5-1 and TRBJ2-6): KAGVTQTPRYLIKTRGQQVTLSCSPISGHRSVSWYQQTPGQGLQFLFEYFSETQRNKGNFPGRFSGRQFSNSRSEMNVSTLELGDSALYLCASSLGQGSPSGANVLTFGAGSRLTVL.

The chain links TRBV18 to TRBJ1-5, with 9 bases identical to TRBD1. The V and J ends lost 3 bases and 2 bases, in that order; junction bases with no gene match: 11. Germline V gene lookup returns CDR1 KGHSH and CDR2 LQKENI. The CDR3 sequence is 18 residues long. CDR3 sequence reads: CASSPQTGTGFGNQPQHF. For the CDR3, the DNA is TGTGCCAGCTCACCGCAAACCGGGACAGGGTTTGGCAATCAGCCCCAGCATTTT.

CDR3 amino acids: CAWSTAGQRNQPQHF. The CDR3 DNA follows: TGTGCCTGGAGTACTGCCGGACAGCGCAATCAGCCCCAGCATTTT. V is TRBV30 and J is TRBJ1-5, with D possibly TRBD1 on 6 matching bases. The V gene lost 2 bases and the J gene lost 2 bases, with 13 bases spanning the gap. CDR1 is GTSNPN and CDR2 is SVGIG in the germline V gene (reference sequence). This CDR3 is 15 amino acids long.

J is TRBJ2-3 and V is TRBV5-5; 9 nucleotides align to TRBD1. Germline lookup yields CDR1 SGHKS and CDR2 YYEKEE (reference sequence). V shed 4 bases, J shed 0 bases, and the junction held 18 bases outside the gene matches. The CDR3 length is 20 residues. CDR3 DNA: TGTGCCAGCAGCCTCCATCATCCGGGACAGGGACGTACTAGCACAGATACGCAGTATTTT. Its protein is CASSLHHPGQGRTSTDTQYF.

V usage is TRBV6-5 and J usage is TRBJ2-1; 8 positions agree with TRBD1. In germline, CDR1 is MNHEY, CDR2 SVGAGI. The trim removed 7 bases at V and 10 bases at J, leaving 15 bases unmatched. This CDR3 region has 15 residues. In DNA form, the CDR3 reads TGTGCCAGCACCGGGGGACAGGCCGCGCCGGGCGAGCAGTTCTTC. This sequence encodes CASTGGQAAPGEQFF.

The rearrangement uses TRBV5-4 and TRBJ2-5; the D gene is possibly TRBD2 (7 bases). The CDR3 is made up of 15 amino acids. Germline V CDR1 and CDR2: SGHNT, YYREEE (reference sequence). The germline V and J ends were trimmed by 10 bases and 1 base, with 20 bases remaining between them. CDR3 bases: TGTGCCGCCTACCGAACGGGGGGCCTCCAAGAGACCCAGTACTTC. Residues: CAAYRTGGLQETQYF.

The gene calls are TRBV10-3 and TRBJ1-1; 7 nucleotides agree with TRBD1. Germline CDR1 ENHRY, CDR2 SYGVKD. The V and J ends lost 8 bases and 1 base, in that order; junction bases with no gene match: 1. The CDR3 runs 12 residues. DNA of the CDR3: TGTGCCATCCGGGACAGGAACACTGAAGCTTTCTTT. Its protein product is CAIRDRNTEAFF.

This rearrangement joins TRBV27 to TRBJ1-6; TRBD1 matches 8 bases. The V gene end was trimmed by 1 base and the J gene end by 8 bases; junction bases not matched to a gene: 4. This CDR3 contains 15 residues. The V gene's germline CDR1 is MNHEY and CDR2 SMNVEV (reference sequence). For the CDR3, the DNA is TGTGCCAGCAGTTTATGGCAGGGGGCCCATTCACCCCTCCACTTT. It translates to CASSLWQGAHSPLHF.

J is TRBJ2-7 and V is TRBV5-1; 7 bases fit TRBD2. Germline V gene lookup returns CDR1 SGHRS and CDR2 YFSETQ. The V gene end was trimmed by 4 bases and the J gene end by 1 base; junction bases not matched to a gene: 5. This CDR3 comprises 14 residues. This chain's CDR3 is CASSPPGLSYEQYF. Here the CDR3 DNA reads TGCGCCAGCAGCCCCCCGGGACTATCCTACGAGCAGTACTTC. The whole variable domain, remainder taken from reference TRBV5-1 and TRBJ2-7, is KAGVTQTPRYLIKTRGQQVTLSCSPISGHRSVSWYQQTPGQGLQFLFEYFSETQRNKGNFPGRFSGRQFSNSRSEMNVSTLELGDSALYLCASSPPGLSYEQYFGPGTRLTVT.

The chain recombines TRBV6-5 with TRBJ2-2; D is perhaps TRBD2 (5 bases). This CDR3 is 16 amino acids long. In germline, CDR1 is MNHEY, CDR2 SVGAGI. Trimming took 2 bases from V and 4 from J, leaving 14 bases between them. CDR3 sequence: CASSYDSERATGELFF. In DNA form, the CDR3 reads TGTGCCAGCAGTTACGATAGCGAGAGGGCCACCGGGGAGCTGTTTTTT.

V and J are TRBV13 and TRBJ2-1; D unclear. V lost 2 bases and J 5 bases, leaving 7 bases between the germline ends. This CDR3 contains 13 residues. Germline V gene data show CDR1 as PRHDT and CDR2 as FYEKMQ (reference sequence). The CDR3 bases are TGTGCCAGCAGCTTAACCGGACACAATGAGCAGTTCTTC. This sequence encodes CASSLTGHNEQFF.

The chain employs TRBV28 and TRBJ2-2; D is uncertain. This CDR3 region has 13 residues. Between the trimmed V and J ends, which lost 3 bases and 7 bases, there was a span of 9 bases. Germline assignment: CDR1 MDHEN and CDR2 SYDVKM. DNA of the CDR3: TGTGCCAGCAGTTTGCCTAAACTCGGGGAGCTGTTTTTT. This translates into CASSLPKLGELFF.

The V gene is TRBV25-1, the J gene TRBJ2-3; D is ambiguous. Germline loops: CDR1 MGHDK, CDR2 SYGVNS. The CDR3 sequence is 13 residues long. Trimming removed 1 base from V and 4 bases from J, with 6 bases in between. DNA for the CDR3: TGTGCCAGCAGTGAATCGATCGCAGATACGCAGTATTTT. Translating it yields CASSESIADTQYF.

The chain links TRBV4-2 to TRBJ2-3, with D maybe TRBD2 (6 bases). Trimming shortened V by 5 bases and J by 2 bases, and 11 bases separated the two germline ends. Germline V gene lookup returns CDR1 LGHNA and CDR2 YNFKEQ. The CDR3 length is 14 residues. The CDR3 region is CASSLGLDTDTQYF. DNA of the CDR3: TGTGCCAGCAGCTTGGGACTCGACACAGATACGCAGTATTTT.

CDR3: CASSPDGRDRGSYTF. Here the CDR3 DNA reads TGTGCCAGCAGCCCTGATGGCCGGGACAGGGGGAGCTACACCTTC. The rearrangement joins TRBV7-6 to TRBJ1-2, with 11 positions matching TRBD1. The CDR3 spans 15 residues. Losses at the gene ends were 5 bases for V and 9 bases for J; bases not matched to a gene: 11. Germline CDR1 and CDR2: SGHVS and FNYEAQ.